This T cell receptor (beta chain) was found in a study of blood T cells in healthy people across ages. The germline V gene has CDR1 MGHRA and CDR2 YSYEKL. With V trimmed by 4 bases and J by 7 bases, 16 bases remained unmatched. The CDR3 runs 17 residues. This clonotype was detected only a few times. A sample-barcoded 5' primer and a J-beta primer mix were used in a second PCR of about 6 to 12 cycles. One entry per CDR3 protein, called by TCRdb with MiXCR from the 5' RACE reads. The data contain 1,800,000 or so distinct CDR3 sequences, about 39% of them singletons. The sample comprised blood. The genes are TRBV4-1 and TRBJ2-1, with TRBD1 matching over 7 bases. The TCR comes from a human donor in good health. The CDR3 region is CASSRRPEGANWNEQFF. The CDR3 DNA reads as TGCGCCAGCAGCCGTAGACCCGAGGGGGCGAATTGGAATGAGCAGTTCTTC.